Presented here are 22 T cell receptor beta chains from one specimen sequenced in a study of blood T cell repertoires in COVID-19. Using immunoSEQ multiplex PCR, the repertoire was profiled, and TCRdb retains in-frame clones only, with some absent. The sample carries fewer than 350,000 clones, 85% to 90% recorded once. The sample consisted of PBMCs or T cells enriched from blood (not recorded which). These receptors came from a woman aged 25 to 39 who had been exposed to COVID-19.

This clone was seen a handful of times. The chain links TRBV6-4 to TRBJ2-2; 10 nucleotides line up with TRBD2. The V and J ends lost 3 bases and 4 bases, in that order; junction bases with no gene match: 5. The germline CDR1 and CDR2 sequences are MRHNA and SNTAGT. The CDR3 length is 16 residues. CDR3 loop: CASSEDGTSVTGELFF. The CDR3 bases are TGTGCCAGCAGTGAGGACGGGACTAGCGTCACCGGGGAGCTGTTTTTT.

The rearrangement joins TRBV7-9 to TRBJ2-5; 8 nucleotides align to TRBD2. Germline CDR1 and CDR2: SEHNR and FQNEAQ (reference sequence). The CDR3 loop spans 19 amino acids. Germline trimming cut 5 bases from V and 9 bases from J; bases unmatched to any gene: 26. The CDR3 coding sequence is TGTGCCAGCAGCCCTCAGCTAGGGACTAGTCCCCCTCCGAGGGCGGCCCAGTACTTC. This sequence encodes CASSPQLGTSPPPRAAQYF.

CDR3 sequence: CASSLGDGQGRDEQYF. CDR3 DNA sequence: TGTGCCAGCAGCTTGGGGGATGGACAGGGTCGGGACGAGCAGTACTTC. This rearrangement joins TRBV5-4 to TRBJ2-7, with 8 bases that match TRBD1. Germline values: CDR1 SGHNT, CDR2 YYREEE (reference sequence). Unmatched junction bases numbered 10, after V lost 0 bases and J lost 5 bases. This CDR3 has 16 residues.

The chain employs TRBV27 and TRBJ2-5; no firm D call. Trimming took off 4 bases at V and 4 bases at J, with 7 bases between the two ends. This CDR3 is 12 amino acids long. Germline V lookup: CDR1 MNHEY, CDR2 SMNVEV (reference sequence). The CDR3 bases are TGTGCCAGCAGTTATGTCTTAGAGACCCAGTACTTC. This gives the protein CASSYVLETQYF.

The V gene is TRBV6-5, the J gene TRBJ1-2; 7 nucleotides align to TRBD1. This CDR3 is 14 amino acids long. Trimming removed 8 bases from V and 6 bases from J; junction bases left unmatched: 12. Germline V gene lookup returns CDR1 MNHEY and CDR2 SVGAGI. CDR3 sequence: CASSQGVLGNGYTF. In DNA, the CDR3 is TGTGCCAGCTCTCAGGGGGTGCTCGGGAATGGCTACACCTTC.

The chain combines TRBV6-5 with TRBJ2-7; D might be TRBD2 (5 bases). Trimming left V 6 bases short and J 3 bases short, with 18 bases between. Germline V gene lookup returns CDR1 MNHEY and CDR2 SVGAGI. The CDR3 length is 15 residues. CDR3: CASRPPVGADYEQYF. The CDR3 DNA reads TGTGCCAGCAGACCCCCTGTGGGAGCCGACTACGAGCAGTACTTC.

This chain connects TRBV20-1 to TRBJ2-3; maybe TRBD2 (5 bases). CDR1 is DFQATT and CDR2 is SNEGSKA in the germline V gene (reference sequence). V was clipped by 1 base and J by 8 bases, with 7 bases between them. This CDR3 region has 11 residues. CDR3 protein: CSARAAGTQYF. For the CDR3, the DNA is TGCAGTGCTAGAGCTGCGGGTACGCAGTATTTT.

The genes are TRBV7-9 and TRBJ1-4; 7 positions agree with TRBD1. Germline assignment: CDR1 SEHNR and CDR2 FQNEAQ (reference sequence). J was trimmed by 8 bases and V by 5 bases; bases with no gene match: 8. This CDR3 comprises 14 residues. CDR3 sequence: CASSLQTGSEKLFF. CDR3 coding DNA: TGTGCCAGCAGCCTCCAGACAGGGTCGGAAAAACTGTTTTTT.

There are a few counts of this clone. This chain links TRBV19 with TRBJ1-5; 11 nucleotides line up with TRBD1. Germline assignment: CDR1 LNHDA and CDR2 SQIVND (reference sequence). CDR3 length: 16 amino acids. The V segment lost 0 bases and the J segment 11 bases; nucleotides outside the gene matches: 9. The chain's CDR3 is CASSIDFGDRGRSQHF. DNA of the CDR3: TGTGCCAGTAGTATAGATTTCGGGGACAGGGGGAGGTCCCAGCATTTT.

The chain combines TRBV6-1 with TRBJ2-7; 11 bases align to TRBD1. The CDR3 is made up of 16 amino acids. From germline, CDR1 is MNHNS and CDR2 SASEGT. With V trimmed by 0 bases and J by 3 bases, 4 bases remained unmatched. CDR3 amino acids: CASSEAPGQGVYEQYF. CDR3 DNA: TGTGCCAGCAGTGAAGCCCCGGGACAGGGGGTCTACGAGCAGTACTTC.

The chain links TRBV9 to TRBJ2-7; a possible D gene is TRBD2 (6 bases). The CDR3 runs to 14 residues. Trimming took 3 bases from V and 0 from J, leaving 10 bases between them. CDR1 SGDLS and CDR2 YYNGEE come from the germline V gene. The CDR3 is CASSAAGTSYEQYF. The DNA for the CDR3 is TGTGCCAGCAGCGCCGCGGGGACCTCCTACGAGCAGTACTTC. The full variable domain, in which reference TRBV9 and TRBJ2-7 provide the parts outside the CDR3, is DSGVTQTPKHLITATGQRVTLRCSPRSGDLSVYWYQQSLDQGLQFLIQYYNGEERAKGNILERFSAQQFPDLHSELNLSSLELGDSALYFCASSAAGTSYEQYFGPGTRLTVT.

The chain employs TRBV7-6 and TRBJ2-5, with 10 nucleotides matching TRBD2. Germline V gene lookup returns CDR1 SGHVS and CDR2 FNYEAQ. This CDR3 is 17 amino acids long. V gave up 5 bases and J gave up 1 base; unmatched junction bases: 10. Written as DNA, the CDR3 is TGTGCCAGCAGCCGGCCTGGGTGGACTAGCGGCCAAGAGACCCAGTACTTC. Its protein is CASSRPGWTSGQETQYF.

The V call is TRBV9, the J call TRBJ2-3; TRBD2 matches 11 bases. V gave up 4 bases and J gave up 10 bases; unmatched junction bases: 11. This CDR3 is built from 15 residues. Germline lookup yields CDR1 SGDLS and CDR2 YYNGEE. This CDR3 is CASSPGTSGLGSQYF. CDR3 sequence (DNA): TGTGCCAGCAGCCCGGGGACTAGCGGTTTGGGTTCGCAGTATTTT. Full variable domain (outside the CDR3, taken from reference TRBV9 and TRBJ2-3): DSGVTQTPKHLITATGQRVTLRCSPRSGDLSVYWYQQSLDQGLQFLIQYYNGEERAKGNILERFSAQQFPDLHSELNLSSLELGDSALYFCASSPGTSGLGSQYFGPGTRLTVL.

J is TRBJ1-6 and V is TRBV28; D gene ambiguous. Germline V gene lookup returns CDR1 MDHEN and CDR2 SYDVKM. The CDR3 is made up of 15 amino acids. The ends were cut back, 3 bases at V and 13 bases at J, with 19 bases in the middle. This CDR3 reads CASSLGAGEFGPLHF. CDR3 in DNA: TGTGCCAGCAGTTTGGGCGCCGGGGAGTTTGGTCCCCTCCACTTT.

This clone came up once. The chain carries TRBV24-1 and TRBJ2-1, with TRBD2 matching 11 bases. Germline V lookup: CDR1 KGHDR, CDR2 SFDVKD. Losses at the gene ends were 7 bases for V and 5 bases for J; bases not matched to a gene: 3. This CDR3 has 14 residues. This CDR3 reads CATRPGLADNEQFF. The DNA for the CDR3 is TGTGCCACCAGACCGGGACTAGCGGACAATGAGCAGTTCTTC.

This sequence joins TRBV10-3 and TRBJ2-1; the match to TRBD2 covers 11 bases. Germline CDR1 ENHRY, CDR2 SYGVKD. The junction had 2 bases not matched to a gene; V was cut back by 4 bases and J by 3 bases. The CDR3 covers 15 residues. The CDR3 bases are TGTGCCATCAGTGGAGGGACTAGCGGCTACAATGAGCAGTTCTTC. Translating gives CAISGGTSGYNEQFF.

This clone was observed once. V and J are TRBV7-9 and TRBJ1-2; possibly TRBD1 for D (5 bases). The CDR3 is 15 amino acids. V was trimmed by 6 bases and J by 2 bases, leaving 16 bases between them. CDR1 and CDR2 from the germline V gene are SEHNR and FQNEAQ (reference sequence). The CDR3 bases are TGTGCCAGCAGTTATGGACAATCGCCCAACTATGGCTACACCTTC. The encoded protein is CASSYGQSPNYGYTF.

CDR3 sequence: CASSQGSRGLRVSGNTIYF. CDR3 DNA: TGCGCCAGCAGCCAAGGTTCCAGGGGGCTCCGCGTCTCTGGAAACACCATATATTTT. This chain uses TRBV4-1 with TRBJ1-3, with 8 bases matching TRBD1. Per the germline V gene, CDR1 is MGHRA and CDR2 is YSYEKL. The V and J ends lost 1 base and 0 bases, in that order; junction bases with no gene match: 11. CDR3 size: 19 residues.

V is TRBV9 and J is TRBJ2-2, with a possible D match to TRBD1 (6 bases). The CDR3 is made up of 14 amino acids. Germline V gene data show CDR1 as SGDLS and CDR2 as YYNGEE. V shed 4 bases and J shed 2 bases, with 9 bases lying between them. The CDR3 sequence is CASSLRGNTGELFF. CDR3 sequence (DNA): TGTGCCAGCAGCCTCAGGGGTAACACCGGGGAGCTGTTTTTT.

The chain uses TRBV7-2 and TRBJ1-4; possibly TRBD1 for D (5 bases). V gave up 2 bases and J gave up 8 bases, with 15 bases separating them. Germline CDR1 SGHTA, CDR2 FQGNSA. The CDR3 contains 15 residues. Here the CDR3 DNA reads TGTGCCAGCAGCTTACAGGGCGTAGTCGGCGAAAAACTGTTTTTT. Its translation is CASSLQGVVGEKLFF. Using reference TRBV7-2 and TRBJ1-4 for the parts outside the CDR3, the full variable domain is GAGVSQSPSNKVTEKGKDVELRCDPISGHTALYWYRQSLGQGLEFLIYFQGNSAPDKSGLPSDRFSAERTGGSVSTLTIQRTQQEDSAVYLCASSLQGVVGEKLFFGSGTQLSVL.

The chain uses TRBV3-1 (or the pseudogene TRBV3-2) and TRBJ2-7; TRBD1 matches 7 bases. In germline, CDR1 is LGHDT, CDR2 YNNKEL (reference sequence). The CDR3 consists of 13 residues. The junction had 1 base not matched to a gene; V was cut back by 4 bases and J by 1 base. This CDR3 is CASSRGQSYEQYF. The DNA for the CDR3 is TGTGCCAGCAGCCGGGGACAGTCCTACGAGCAGTACTTC.

V gene TRBV28 combines with J gene TRBJ1-2, with 10 bases matching TRBD1. Per the germline V gene, CDR1 is MDHEN and CDR2 is SYDVKM. Germline trimming cut 5 bases from V and 6 bases from J; bases unmatched to any gene: 9. The CDR3 sequence is 15 residues long. CDR3 sequence reads: CASSMTGGTTHGYTF. CDR3 sequence (DNA): TGTGCCAGCAGTATGACAGGGGGCACGACGCATGGCTACACCTTC.